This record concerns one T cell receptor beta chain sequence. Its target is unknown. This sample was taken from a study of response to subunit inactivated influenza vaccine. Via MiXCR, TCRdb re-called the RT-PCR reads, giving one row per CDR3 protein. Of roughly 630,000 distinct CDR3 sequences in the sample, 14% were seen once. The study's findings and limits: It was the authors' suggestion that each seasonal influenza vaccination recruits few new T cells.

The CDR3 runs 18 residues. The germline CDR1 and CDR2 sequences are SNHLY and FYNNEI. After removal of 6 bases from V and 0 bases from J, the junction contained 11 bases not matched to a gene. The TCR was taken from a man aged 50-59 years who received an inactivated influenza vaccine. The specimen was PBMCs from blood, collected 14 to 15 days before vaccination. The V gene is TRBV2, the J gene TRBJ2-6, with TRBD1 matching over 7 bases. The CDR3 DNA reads TGTGCCAGCAGGGCCTTCCGGGACAGATCCTCTGGGGCCAACGTCCTGACTTTC. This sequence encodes CASRAFRDRSSGANVLTF.